This TCR beta chain comes out of a study of blood T cell repertoires in COVID-19. The V and J ends lost 6 bases and 4 bases, in that order; junction bases with no gene match: 3. CDR3 length: 14 residues. Germline values: CDR1 MNHEY, CDR2 SVGAGI. Turning to this clone: This CDR3 is also generated by other DNA sequences in the sample.

The data were produced by immunoSEQ multiplex PCR, yet TCRdb's version contains in-frame clones alone and is incomplete. Found here are 230,000 or so clones, more than 65% of them singletons; the top ten hold about 4.5%. This receptor was taken from a man aged 50-59 years with active or convalescent COVID-19. The sample comprised peripheral blood. V and J are TRBV6-5 and TRBJ2-3; 11 bases are a match to TRBD2. CDR3 sequence reads: CASSTSGGADTQYF. CDR3 DNA sequence: TGTGCCAGCAGCACTAGCGGGGGTGCAGATACGCAGTATTTT.